The clone carrying this T cell receptor (beta chain) was observed a handful of times. Its antigen is undetermined. The sample originates from a study of radiotherapy plus CTLA-4 blockade in lung cancer. The J segment lost 4 bases and the V segment lost 6 bases, leaving 8 bases of the junction unmatched. The germline CDR1 and CDR2 sequences are MDHEN and SYDVKM. The CDR3 consists of 15 residues. With ipilimumab providing CTLA-4 blockade, focal radiation was administered to patients who had chemo-refractory metastatic non-small-cell lung cancer. Study observations and caveats: Response, reportedly, was best predicted by interferon-beta along with early blood T cell clone dynamics. Clones derived from tumor TCRs expanded in blood after radiotherapy plus ipilimumab.

Profiled with immunoSEQ multiplex PCR; TCRdb holds only in-frame clones, not every one. The sample includes more than 95,000 clones, approximately 80% seen only once; the top ten take approximately 4.7%. The input for sequencing was peripheral blood, taken from a patient treated with radiotherapy plus ipilimumab. The V and J genes are TRBV28 and TRBJ1-5; 8 bases fit TRBD1. The TCR originated in a human donor with non-small cell lung cancer who had a partial response to radiotherapy plus ipilimumab. CDR3 sequence: CASSRWDRSNQPQHF. CDR3 DNA: TGTGCCAGCAGCCGGTGGGACAGGTCGAATCAGCCCCAGCATTTT.